Listed below are T cell receptor beta chains from one sample, sequenced in a study of blood T cell repertoires in COVID-19. The protocol was immunoSEQ multiplex PCR, while the TCRdb copy is restricted to in-frame clones and leaves out a portion. Of about 220,000 clones detected, 86% appear once; the ten largest clones hold more than 8.5%. The sequencing input was peripheral blood. These receptors all stem from a woman between 45 and 65 years old with COVID-19, enrolled during active disease. CDR3s include the opening cysteine and the closing phenylalanine or tryptophan. D genes are given only for firm matches. Where a row states a size, it is once, few, many or the class of an expanded clone; other rows omit it.

v_call	clone_size	j_call	d_call	cdr3_nt	cdr3_aa
TRBV15	-	TRBJ1-5	-	TGTGCCACCAGCAGAGCGAGGCAGCCCCAGCATTTT	CATSRARQPQHF
TRBV19	-	TRBJ1-5	-	TGTGCCAGTATGGTCGGGTATAGCAATCAGCCCCAGCATTTT	CASMVGYSNQPQHF
TRBV5-1	-	TRBJ2-7	TRBD1	TGCGCCAGCAGCTTGGGAGGACAGGAATACGAGCAGTACTTC	CASSLGGQEYEQYF
TRBV7-2	-	TRBJ2-5	-	TGTGCCAGCAGCCCCTCGGGGATGACTCGGGAGACCCAGTACTTC	CASSPSGMTRETQYF
TRBV30	-	TRBJ1-6	TRBD1	TGTGCCTGGACAGGGGGTGGGAATTCACCCCTCCACTTT	CAWTGGGNSPLHF
TRBV6-5	-	TRBJ2-3	TRBD2	TGTGCCAGCAAGACTAGCAGCACAGATACGCAGTATTTT	CASKTSSTDTQYF
TRBV6-1	-	TRBJ1-2	TRBD1	TGTGCCAGCAGTGAAGGGACAGGGGTCTATGGCTACACCTTC	CASSEGTGVYGYTF
TRBV19	-	TRBJ2-2	TRBD1	TGTGCCAGTAGTATTTCCGGGACAGGGGACCGGGAGCTGTTTTTT	CASSISGTGDRELFF
TRBV27	-	TRBJ2-3	TRBD1	TGTGCCAGCAGTCCCTTGACAGGGCTGAGCACAGATACGCAGTATTTT	CASSPLTGLSTDTQYF
TRBV6-2/TRBV6-3	-	TRBJ1-1	-	TGTGCCAGCAGTTACCCACAGGCCCCGAACACTGAAGCTTTCTTT	CASSYPQAPNTEAFF
TRBV19	-	TRBJ2-1	-	TGTGCCAGTAGGCAGGGTTTGAATGAGCAGTTCTTC	CASRQGLNEQFF
TRBV18	-	TRBJ1-2	-	TGTGCCAGCTCACCAAGACAGGTGGGGTATGGCTACACCTTC	CASSPRQVGYGYTF
TRBV11-2	-	TRBJ1-5	TRBD1	TGTGCCAGCAGCTTAGGGAGGGGGCCGAATCAGCCCCAGCATTTT	CASSLGRGPNQPQHF
TRBV27	once	TRBJ1-4	-	TGTGCCAGCAGTTCCAGGGTGTGGGCGACCAATGAAAAACTGTTTTTT	CASSSRVWATNEKLFF
TRBV10-2	-	TRBJ2-1	TRBD1	TGCGCCAGCCGAGACAGGGGTTCTTACAATGAGCAGTTCTTC	CASRDRGSYNEQFF
TRBV7-9	-	TRBJ1-1	-	TGTGCCAGCAGCCGGGCGGGGAACACTGAAGCTTTCTTT	CASSRAGNTEAFF
TRBV28	-	TRBJ1-1	-	TGTGCCAGCAGTTTGGTTCGGGGAAATGAAGCTTTCTTT	CASSLVRGNEAFF
TRBV15	-	TRBJ1-4	TRBD1	TGTGCCCCTCGACAGGGACGAGAAAAACTGTTTTTT	CAPRQGREKLFF
TRBV6-5	-	TRBJ1-2	-	TGTGCCAGCAGCGAGACAGCTAACTATGGCTACACCTTC	CASSETANYGYTF
TRBV6-5	-	TRBJ2-1	TRBD2	TGTGCCAGCATTCTGATAGCGGGGGGGCCTGGTGAGCAGTTCTTC	CASILIAGGPGEQFF
TRBV3-1/TRBV3-2	-	TRBJ1-6	-	TGTGCCAGCAGCCAAGATGCAGGTCTCTATAATTCACCCCTCCACTTT	CASSQDAGLYNSPLHF
TRBV4-1	-	TRBJ1-4	TRBD1	TGCGCCAGCAGCCGCCTGGACAGGGGGACTAATGAAAAACTGTTTTTT	CASSRLDRGTNEKLFF
TRBV5-6	-	TRBJ1-1	-	TGTGCCAGCAGCTTGGGACAGAAAAACACTGAAGCTTTCTTT	CASSLGQKNTEAFF
TRBV19	-	TRBJ1-1	-	TGTGCCAGTAGTATTCGCGACACGATGAACACTGAAGCTTTCTTT	CASSIRDTMNTEAFF
TRBV7-9	-	TRBJ1-3	-	TGTGCCAGCAGCCCCGGGGGGTTCTCTGGAAACACCATATATTTT	CASSPGGFSGNTIYF
TRBV19	-	TRBJ1-1	TRBD1	TGTGCCAGTAGCTTAGGACAGGGGGCTGAAGCTTTCTTT	CASSLGQGAEAFF
TRBV6-5	once	TRBJ2-7	-	TGTGCCAGCAGTTACTCGCTCGGTTCCTACGAGCAGTACTTC	CASSYSLGSYEQYF